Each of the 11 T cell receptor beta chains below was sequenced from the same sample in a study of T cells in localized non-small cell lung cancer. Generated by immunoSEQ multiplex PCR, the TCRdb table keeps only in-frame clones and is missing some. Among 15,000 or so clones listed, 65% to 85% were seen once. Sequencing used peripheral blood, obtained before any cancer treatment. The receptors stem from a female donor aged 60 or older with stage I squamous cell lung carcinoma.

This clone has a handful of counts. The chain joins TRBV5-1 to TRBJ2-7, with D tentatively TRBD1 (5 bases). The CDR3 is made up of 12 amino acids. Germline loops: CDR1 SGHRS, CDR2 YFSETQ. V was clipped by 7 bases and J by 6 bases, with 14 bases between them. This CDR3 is CASAPERGEQYF. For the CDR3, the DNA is TGCGCCAGCGCACCAGAAAGGGGCGAGCAGTACTTC.

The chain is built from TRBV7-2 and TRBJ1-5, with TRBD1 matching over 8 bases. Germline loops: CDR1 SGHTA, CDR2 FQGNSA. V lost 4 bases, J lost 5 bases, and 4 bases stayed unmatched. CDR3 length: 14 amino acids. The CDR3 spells CASSYQGAYQPQHF. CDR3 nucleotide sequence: TGTGCCAGCAGCTACCAGGGGGCCTATCAGCCCCAGCATTTT.

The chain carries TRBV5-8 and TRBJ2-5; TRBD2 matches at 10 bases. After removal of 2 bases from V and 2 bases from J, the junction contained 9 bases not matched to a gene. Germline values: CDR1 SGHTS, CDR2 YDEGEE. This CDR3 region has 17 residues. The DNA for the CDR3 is TGTGCCAGCAGCTTCGGAACTAGCGGGGCCTTTCAAGAGACCCAGTACTTC. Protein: CASSFGTSGAFQETQYF.

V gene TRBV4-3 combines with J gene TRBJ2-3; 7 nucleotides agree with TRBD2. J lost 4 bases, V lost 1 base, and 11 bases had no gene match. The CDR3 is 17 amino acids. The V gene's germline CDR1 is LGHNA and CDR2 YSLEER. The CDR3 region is CASSQVWGGLTSDTQYF. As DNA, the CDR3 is TGCGCCAGCAGCCAAGTTTGGGGGGGGTTAACTTCAGATACGCAGTATTTT.

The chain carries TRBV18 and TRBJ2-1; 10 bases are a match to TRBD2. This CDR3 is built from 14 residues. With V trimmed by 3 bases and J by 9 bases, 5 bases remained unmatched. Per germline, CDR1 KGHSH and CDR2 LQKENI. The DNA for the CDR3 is TGTGCCAGCTCACCTGAGCGGGGGGGCCTTGAGCAGTTCTTC. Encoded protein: CASSPERGGLEQFF.

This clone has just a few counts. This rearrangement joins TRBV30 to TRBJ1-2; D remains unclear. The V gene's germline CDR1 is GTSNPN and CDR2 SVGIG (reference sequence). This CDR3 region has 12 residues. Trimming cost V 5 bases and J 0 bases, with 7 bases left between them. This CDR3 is CAWGRANYGYTF. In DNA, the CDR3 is TGTGCCTGGGGCAGAGCTAACTATGGCTACACCTTC.

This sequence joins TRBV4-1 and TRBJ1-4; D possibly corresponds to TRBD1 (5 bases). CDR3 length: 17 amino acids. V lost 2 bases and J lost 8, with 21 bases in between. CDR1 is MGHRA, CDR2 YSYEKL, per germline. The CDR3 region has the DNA TGCGCCAGCAGCCAACGATACTCACAGAAAGGGGAAGAAAAACTGTTTTTT. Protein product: CASSQRYSQKGEEKLFF.

The CDR3 is CASSIRPQSTDTQYF. Written as DNA, the CDR3 is TGTGCCAGTAGTATTCGTCCCCAGAGCACAGATACGCAGTATTTT. V gene TRBV19 combines with J gene TRBJ2-3; no reliable D call. There are 15 residues in the CDR3. Germline V lookup: CDR1 LNHDA, CDR2 SQIVND (reference sequence). Trimming left V 3 bases short and J 0 bases short, with 10 bases between.

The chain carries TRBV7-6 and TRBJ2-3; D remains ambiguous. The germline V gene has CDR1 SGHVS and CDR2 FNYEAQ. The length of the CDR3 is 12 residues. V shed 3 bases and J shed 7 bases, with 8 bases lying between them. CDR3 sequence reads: CASSFRGNTQYF. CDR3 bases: TGTGCCAGCAGCTTCCGAGGTAATACGCAGTATTTT.

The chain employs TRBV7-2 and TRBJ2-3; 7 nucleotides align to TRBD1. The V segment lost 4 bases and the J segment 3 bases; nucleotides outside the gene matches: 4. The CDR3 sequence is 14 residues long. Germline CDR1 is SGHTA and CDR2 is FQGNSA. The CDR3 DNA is TGTGCCAGCAGCTCCGGACAGGTGACAGATACGCAGTATTTT. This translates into CASSSGQVTDTQYF.

Here the CDR3 reads CASSYSWGTEAFF. CDR3 bases: TGTGCCAGCAGTTACTCCTGGGGGACTGAAGCTTTCTTT. The chain has TRBV6-5 and TRBJ1-1; perhaps TRBD1 as D (5 bases). Germline loops: CDR1 MNHEY, CDR2 SVGAGI. The length of the CDR3 is 13 residues. V was trimmed by 0 bases and J by 5 bases, leaving 7 bases between them.